Below, 25 T cell receptor beta chains from the same sample are listed, as sequenced in a study of cytomegalovirus exposure and HLA in healthy donors. In the PCR, 60 Vbeta and 13 Jbeta primers were used. Sequencing was performed with immunoSEQ multiplex PCR; in TCRdb, only in-frame clones are kept and a portion is missing. The table lists approximately 190,000 clones, 81% of them singletons, with 3.4% in the top ten. Sample: PBMCs. These receptors all stem from a man aged 35-49 years in good health and CMV-seropositive.

V gene TRBV6-1 combines with J gene TRBJ2-7; unclear D gene. Germline V gene data show CDR1 as MNHNS and CDR2 as SASEGT. Trimming took 2 bases from V and 5 from J, leaving 7 bases between them. This CDR3 comprises 12 residues. CDR3: CASSEIRHEQYF. CDR3 in DNA: TGTGCCAGCAGTGAAATTCGTCACGAGCAGTACTTC.

The V and J genes are TRBV11-2 and TRBJ2-7, with 8 bases aligning to TRBD1. Trimming took 4 bases from V and 2 from J; bases not matched to a gene: 7. Germline V CDR1 and CDR2: SGHAT, FQNNGV. The CDR3 loop spans 15 amino acids. The CDR3: CASSWPGQAAYEQYF. The CDR3 DNA follows: TGTGCCAGCAGCTGGCCGGGACAGGCTGCCTACGAGCAGTACTTC. The whole variable domain, remainder taken from reference TRBV11-2 and TRBJ2-7, is EAGVAQSPRYKIIEKRQSVAFWCNPISGHATLYWYQQILGQGPKLLIQFQNNGVVDDSQLPKDRFSAERLKGVDSTLKIQPAKLEDSAVYLCASSWPGQAAYEQYFGPGTRLTVT.

The chain has TRBV19 and TRBJ2-5; 10 bases map to TRBD2. The V gene end was trimmed by 5 bases and the J gene end by 5 bases; junction bases not matched to a gene: 14. This CDR3 spans 17 amino acids. Looked up from germline, CDR1 is LNHDA and CDR2 is SQIVND (reference sequence). CDR3 sequence: CASSSGLAVLRRETQYF. The CDR3 DNA is TGTGCCAGTAGTTCCGGACTAGCGGTTCTTCGAAGGGAGACCCAGTACTTC.

The genes are TRBV6-1 and TRBJ2-3; 10 nucleotides align to TRBD2. This CDR3 contains 15 residues. J lost 3 bases, V lost 4 bases, and 4 bases had no gene match. Germline CDR1 is MNHNS and CDR2 is SASEGT. The CDR3 spells CASSAGGLATDTQYF. DNA of the CDR3: TGTGCCAGCAGTGCCGGGGGACTAGCGACAGATACGCAGTATTTT.

This sequence joins TRBV18 and TRBJ2-7; 8 bases match TRBD2. This CDR3 has 13 amino acids. Unmatched junction bases numbered 0, after V lost 0 bases and J lost 5 bases. Germline V gene data show CDR1 as KGHSH and CDR2 as LQKENI. CDR3 DNA: TGTGCCAGCTCACCACCTAGCGGGGACGAGCAGTACTTC. It specifies CASSPPSGDEQYF.

The J gene is TRBJ2-1, the V gene TRBV6-6; TRBD2 aligns across 7 bases. Unmatched junction bases numbered 15, after V lost 8 bases and J lost 5 bases. CDR1 and CDR2 from the germline V gene are MNHNY and SVGAGI (reference sequence). The CDR3 spans 16 residues. The CDR3 coding sequence is TGTGCCAGCGAGCCCCCAGCGGGGAAATCCGACAATGAGCAGTTCTTC. This codes for CASEPPAGKSDNEQFF.

The gene calls are TRBV14 and TRBJ2-3; 13 bases fit TRBD2. Trimming removed 10 bases from V and 5 bases from J; junction bases left unmatched: 3. Germline CDR1 reads SGHDN; CDR2 reads FVKESK. The CDR3 covers 13 residues. The DNA of the CDR3 is TGTGCCACCGGACTAGCGGGGGTAGATACGCAGTATTTT. This codes for CATGLAGVDTQYF.

The gene calls are TRBV27 and TRBJ1-2, with D unclear. The length of the CDR3 is 15 residues. The germline V gene has CDR1 MNHEY and CDR2 SMNVEV (reference sequence). Trimming left V 4 bases short and J 0 bases short, with 12 bases between. CDR3 in amino acids: CASSSSVTSNYGYTF. CDR3 sequence (DNA): TGTGCCAGCAGTTCCTCAGTAACATCTAACTATGGCTACACCTTC.

This chain links TRBV5-4 with TRBJ1-2; no definite D call. CDR3 length: 14 residues. Germline CDR1 and CDR2: SGHNT and YYREEE (reference sequence). The germline V and J ends were trimmed by 2 bases and 3 bases, with 11 bases remaining between them. The CDR3 is CASSLGEGHYGYTF. CDR3 nucleotides: TGTGCCAGCAGCTTAGGCGAGGGTCACTATGGCTACACCTTC.

The chain uses TRBV7-2 and TRBJ1-2, with 9 bases matching TRBD1. CDR1 SGHTA and CDR2 FQGNSA come from the germline V gene. The CDR3 runs to 14 residues. Unmatched junction bases numbered 2, after V lost 0 bases and J lost 6 bases. The CDR3 reads CASSLAGQGDGYTF. The DNA for the CDR3 is TGTGCCAGCAGCTTAGCGGGACAGGGAGATGGCTACACCTTC.

This rearrangement joins TRBV7-9 to TRBJ2-3; TRBD1 matches 8 bases. The CDR3 is made up of 17 amino acids. The germline V gene has CDR1 SEHNR and CDR2 FQNEAQ (reference sequence). V lost 10 bases, J lost 2 bases, and 17 bases stayed unmatched. The CDR3: CATHRGVISRSTDTQYF. For the CDR3, the DNA is TGTGCCACGCACAGGGGGGTCATTTCTAGGTCCACAGATACGCAGTATTTT.

The rearrangement links TRBV11-2 to TRBJ2-5; weak D call: TRBD2 (5 bases). V lost 5 bases to trimming and J lost 1 base, with 8 bases between them. Germline CDR1 reads SGHAT; CDR2 reads FQNNGV. This CDR3 has 13 residues. The CDR3 loop is CASSVSVQETQYF. The DNA for the CDR3 is TGTGCCAGCAGCGTTAGCGTCCAAGAGACCCAGTACTTC.

This clone was seen a few times. The chain uses TRBV9 and TRBJ2-3; D remains ambiguous. Per the germline V gene, CDR1 is SGDLS and CDR2 is YYNGEE. V lost 6 bases, J lost 2 bases, and 13 bases lay in between. CDR3 length: 14 amino acids. In nucleotides, the CDR3 is TGTGCCAGCACCCGTAGACTTTCCACAGATACGCAGTATTTT. This sequence encodes CASTRRLSTDTQYF.

The chain couples TRBV5-1 to TRBJ2-6; 9 bases are a match to TRBD1. CDR1 and CDR2 from the germline V gene are SGHRS and YFSETQ. V lost 1 base to trimming and J lost 4 bases; unmatched junction nucleotides: 9. This CDR3 region has 18 residues. The CDR3 region has the DNA TGCGCCAGCAGCTTGATTGGAACAGGGGGCGCCGGGGCCAACGTCCTGACTTTC. Its translation: CASSLIGTGGAGANVLTF.

The rearrangement links TRBV19 to TRBJ2-1, with a weak D call TRBD1 (6 bases). The germline V gene encodes CDR1 LNHDA and CDR2 SQIVND (reference sequence). This CDR3 comprises 16 residues. Trimming cost V 3 bases and J 0 bases, with 12 bases left between them. The CDR3 DNA sequence: TGTGCCAGTAGTATCGACAGGTTTAGCTCCTACAATGAGCAGTTCTTC. Protein sequence: CASSIDRFSSYNEQFF.

The genes are TRBV11-2 and TRBJ2-7; D perhaps matches TRBD2 (5 bases). This CDR3 region has 14 residues. Per the germline V gene, CDR1 is SGHAT and CDR2 is FQNNGV. Trimming shortened V by 0 bases and J by 1 base, and 7 bases separated the two germline ends. The CDR3 loop reads CASSLERTSYEQYF. The CDR3 DNA follows: TGTGCCAGCAGCTTAGAACGGACTTCCTACGAGCAGTACTTC. Together with reference TRBV11-2 and TRBJ2-7, the CDR3 gives the full variable domain: EAGVAQSPRYKIIEKRQSVAFWCNPISGHATLYWYQQILGQGPKLLIQFQNNGVVDDSQLPKDRFSAERLKGVDSTLKIQPAKLEDSAVYLCASSLERTSYEQYFGPGTRLTVT.

Concerning this clone itself: Other DNA sequences of this sample code for an identical CDR3. The chain employs TRBV18 and TRBJ1-5; the D is unclear. The CDR3 is 13 amino acids. Deletions cut 2 bases from V and 5 bases from J, with 7 bases between. Germline V CDR1 and CDR2: KGHSH, LQKENI. The CDR3 bases are TGTGCCAGCTCACCAGGGAGTGATCAGCCCCAGCATTTT. It encodes CASSPGSDQPQHF.

The CDR3 loop reads CASSLRTGQGEQYF. For the CDR3, the DNA is TGCGCCAGCAGCCTCCGGACAGGGCAGGGCGAGCAGTACTTC. The chain carries TRBV5-1 and TRBJ2-7; 8 bases line up with TRBD1. After removal of 4 bases from V and 6 bases from J, the junction contained 9 bases not matched to a gene. The CDR3 extends over 14 amino acids. CDR1 is SGHRS, CDR2 YFSETQ, per germline. Based on the CDR3 plus reference TRBV5-1 and TRBJ2-7, the full variable domain is KAGVTQTPRYLIKTRGQQVTLSCSPISGHRSVSWYQQTPGQGLQFLFEYFSETQRNKGNFPGRFSGRQFSNSRSEMNVSTLELGDSALYLCASSLRTGQGEQYFGPGTRLTVT.

The chain links TRBV28 to TRBJ1-2, with 7 positions matching TRBD1. The CDR3 loop spans 13 amino acids. The junction had 9 bases not matched to a gene; V was cut back by 8 bases and J by 6 bases. Germline V gene lookup returns CDR1 MDHEN and CDR2 SYDVKM. The CDR3 DNA reads TGTGCCAGCGGGGGATACAGGGGCGATGGCTACACCTTC. Amino acids: CASGGYRGDGYTF.

The rearrangement links TRBV28 to TRBJ1-4, with unresolved D. The V end lost 2 bases, the J end lost 3 bases, and 10 bases lay between the germline ends. Germline V lookup: CDR1 MDHEN, CDR2 SYDVKM. The CDR3 sequence is 15 residues long. Here the CDR3 reads CASSLGGRANEKLFF. The CDR3 DNA is TGTGCCAGCAGTTTAGGAGGGCGGGCTAATGAAAAACTGTTTTTT.

There are a few counts of this clone. The genes are TRBV2 and TRBJ1-1, with D possibly TRBD1 on 5 matching bases. The CDR3 runs 15 residues. With 0 bases removed from V and 4 bases from J, the gap between germline ends came to 12 bases. Germline CDR1 SNHLY, CDR2 FYNNEI. The CDR3 DNA sequence: TGTGCCAGCAGTGAAGCTGGTGGGGGGGTCACTGAAGCTTTCTTT. It encodes CASSEAGGGVTEAFF. Looking up the rest from reference TRBV2 and TRBJ1-1 gives the full variable domain: EPEVTQTPSHQVTQMGQEVILRCVPISNHLYFYWYRQILGQKVEFLVSFYNNEISEKSEIFDDQFSVERPDGSNFTLKIRSTKLEDSAMYFCASSEAGGGVTEAFFGQGTRLTVV.

The rearrangement links TRBV30 to TRBJ2-3; possibly TRBD1 for D (5 bases). The V gene's germline CDR1 is GTSNPN and CDR2 SVGIG (reference sequence). There are 12 residues in the CDR3. Deletions cut 1 base from V and 5 bases from J, with 7 bases between. CDR3 bases: TGTGCCTGGAGTGAGGGGTTAGATACGCAGTATTTT. Its protein product is CAWSEGLDTQYF.

This clone appeared a few times. This chain uses TRBV28 with TRBJ2-7; D gene uncertain. The germline V gene encodes CDR1 MDHEN and CDR2 SYDVKM. With 3 bases removed from V and 6 bases from J, the gap between germline ends came to 12 bases. CDR3 length equals 13 residues. The CDR3: CASSFRHTGEQYF. Here the CDR3 DNA reads TGTGCCAGCAGTTTCAGGCACACTGGCGAGCAGTACTTC.

This clone was picked up a small number of times. The chain recombines TRBV6-6 with TRBJ1-1; D remains ambiguous. Trimming took 2 bases from V and 0 from J, leaving 10 bases between them. The CDR3 loop spans 15 amino acids. Germline lookup yields CDR1 MNHNY and CDR2 SVGAGI (reference sequence). The CDR3 spells CASSYHAPVNTEAFF. CDR3 sequence (DNA): TGTGCCAGCAGTTACCACGCCCCGGTGAACACTGAAGCTTTCTTT.

V and J are TRBV5-1 and TRBJ2-5, with 9 bases identical to TRBD1. The CDR3 loop spans 16 amino acids. Trimming took 0 bases from V and 0 from J; bases not matched to a gene: 3. Germline lookup yields CDR1 SGHRS and CDR2 YFSETQ. The CDR3 DNA sequence: TGCGCCAGCAGCTTGGGGGACAGGGTCGACCAAGAGACCCAGTACTTC. Its protein product is CASSLGDRVDQETQYF.